The clone carrying this T cell receptor beta chain was detected only a few times. Its antigen remains unidentified. Germline trimming cut 5 bases from V and 6 bases from J; bases unmatched to any gene: 8. The germline gives CDR1 SGHAT, CDR2 FQDESV (reference sequence). The CDR3 consists of 14 residues. The data belong to a study of beta chain features in type 1 diabetes. Study as a whole: Cell yields, gender and age were similar in healthy donors and patients.

General study points: The study found moderately but significantly shorter TCRB CDR3s in all four CD4+ subsets of Type 1 diabetes patients. Fewer insertions but more deletions were seen at VDJ junctions in type 1 diabetes patients.

Expressed TCRB transcripts were sequenced because the entire RNA isolate underwent reverse transcription. Sequenced naive, central memory and regulatory T cell samples produced an average of roughly 3.6 million reads. Sequencing was performed with immunoSEQ multiplex PCR; in TCRdb, only in-frame clones are kept and a portion is missing. The sample holds 100,000 to 150,000 clones; around 15% are singletons and the top ten take around 2.5%. Populations obtained by sorting all exceeded 98% purity. This clonotype was obtained from a man aged 25 to 40 with type 1 diabetes. The chain carries TRBV11-1 and TRBJ1-2, with 8 positions matching TRBD1. What was sequenced was central memory CD4+ T cells from blood. CDR3 in amino acids: CASSRRTGPNGYTF. The DNA of the CDR3 is TGTGCCAGCAGCCGCAGGACAGGGCCGAATGGCTACACCTTC.